This passage covers 2 T cell receptor beta chains from one sample sequenced in a study of blood T cell repertoires in COVID-19. The protocol was immunoSEQ multiplex PCR, while the TCRdb copy is restricted to in-frame clones and leaves out a portion. There are around 40,000 clones in the sample; nearly 90% occur only once, and roughly 4.7% lies in the top ten. The sequenced material came from peripheral blood. The receptors shown here come from a man in his fifties or sixties with COVID-19, enrolled during active disease.

This chain uses TRBV13 with TRBJ2-3; 12 bases line up with TRBD2. The J segment lost 1 base and the V segment lost 7 bases, leaving 3 bases of the junction unmatched. Germline V CDR1 and CDR2: PRHDT, FYEKMQ (reference sequence). The CDR3 has 15 residues. The CDR3 coding sequence is TGTGCCAGCAAACTAGCGGGAGGACGCACAGATACGCAGTATTTT. It is translated as CASKLAGGRTDTQYF. The variable domain in full, completed from reference TRBV13 and TRBJ2-3, reads AAGVIQSPRHLIKEKRETATLKCYPIPRHDTVYWYQQGPGQDPQFLISFYEKMQSDKGSIPDRFSAQQFSDYHSELNMSSLELGDSALYFCASKLAGGRTDTQYFGPGTRLTVL.

The V gene is TRBV6-5, the J gene TRBJ1-1; D call uncertain. Germline assignment: CDR1 MNHEY and CDR2 SVGAGI. The CDR3 is 14 amino acids. Trimming pared 6 bases from V and 1 base from J, leaving 12 bases between. The CDR3 sequence is CASSHQESNTEAFF. DNA of the CDR3: TGTGCCAGCAGCCACCAGGAATCGAACACTGAAGCTTTCTTT.